Shown below are 24 T cell receptor beta chains from a single sample sequenced in a study of T cell clonality in common variable immunodeficiency. Study results and limitations: Common variable immunodeficiency TCR beta sequences reportedly had fewer deletions and N-nucleotide insertions.

Assay used: immunoSEQ multiplex PCR; TCRdb lists only in-frame clones, some missing. The sample has approximately 11,000 clones, none seen only once. These receptors are not linked to any known antigen. Sequencing used peripheral blood mononuclear cells. These receptors all stem from a human donor with common variable immunodeficiency.

This clone was seen a few times. The CDR3 end falls 3 residues outside the read, so it is completed with the germline J gene. The J gene is TRBJ2-1, the V gene TRBV7-2; no clear D gene. Looked up from germline, CDR1 is SGHTA and CDR2 is FQGNSA. Trimming left V 5 bases short and J 5 bases short, with 16 bases between. The CDR3 loop spans 15 amino acids. CDR3 residues: CASSPNRVRNNEQFF. The CDR3 bases that were read are TGTGCCAGCAGCCCTAATAGGGTACGAAACAATGAG. The variable domain in full, completed from reference TRBV7-2 and TRBJ2-1, reads GAGVSQSPSNKVTEKGKDVELRCDPISGHTALYWYRQSLGQGLEFLIYFQGNSAPDKSGLPSDRFSAERTGGSVSTLTIQRTQQEDSAVYLCASSPNRVRNNEQFFGPGTRLTVL.

A note on this clone: The read stops 3 residues short of the end of the CDR3; the missing end is completed from the germline J gene. The chain uses TRBV5-1 and TRBJ2-4, with TRBD1 identical over 8 bases. The CDR3 covers 13 residues. Germline V lookup: CDR1 SGHRS, CDR2 YFSETQ. The CDR3 is CASSSPGQDNQYF. CDR3 bases read: TGCGCCAGCAGCTCGCCGGGACAGGATAAT.

This clone was picked up a small number of times. The CDR3 end is not reached by the read, which stops 3 residues before it; the germline J gene fills it in. This chain connects TRBV5-1 to TRBJ2-7; 8 bases line up with TRBD1. This CDR3 has 13 residues. The V and J ends lost 3 bases and 6 bases, in that order; junction bases with no gene match: 5. Germline values: CDR1 SGHRS, CDR2 YFSETQ. Partial CDR3 DNA: TGCGCCAGCAGCTCTGGACAGGGAGGCGAG. Protein product: CASSSGQGGE. The CDR3 in full is CASSSGQGGEQYF.

Turning to this clone: Sequencing ends 3 residues short of the CDR3 end; the germline J gene provides the rest. The chain is built from TRBV30 and TRBJ2-1; a weak D match, TRBD2 (6 bases). The CDR3 is made up of 12 amino acids. Germline V gene lookup returns CDR1 GTSNPN and CDR2 SVGIG (reference sequence). Trimming stripped 4 bases from V and 5 bases from J, with 9 bases between. CDR3 region: CAWTVADNEQFF. The part of the CDR3 DNA that was read is TGTGCCTGGACGGTAGCGGACAATGAG.

With respect to this clone: The missing CDR3 end, 3 residues past where the read stops, is filled in from the germline J gene. The rearrangement joins TRBV7-3 to TRBJ1-6; D may be TRBD1 (6 bases). Germline V CDR1 and CDR2: SGHTA, FQGTGA. V was clipped by 2 bases and J by 3 bases, with 11 bases between them. CDR3 length equals 16 residues. The CDR3 DNA, read in part, is TGTGCCAGCAGCTTAGGGGGGGCTTACTATAATTCACCC. This translates into CASSLGGAYYNSP. In full, the CDR3 is CASSLGGAYYNSPLHF.

For this clone: The read gets to within 3 residues of the CDR3 end, and the germline J gene fills in the rest. Other DNA sequences of this sample code for an identical CDR3. The genes are TRBV7-9 and TRBJ2-7; 11 nucleotides agree with TRBD2. The CDR3 covers 15 residues. The germline V gene has CDR1 SEHNR and CDR2 FQNEAQ (reference sequence). V shed 7 bases and J 6 bases; nucleotides not matched to a gene: 11. The part of the CDR3 DNA that was read is TGTGCCAGCACCGAGATAGCGGGAGGGCCTGCCGAG. Protein: CASTEIAGGPAE. From start to end, the CDR3 is CASTEIAGGPAEQYF.

This clone was counted between two and nine times. This CDR3 reads CSDRTAGGYTF. Incomplete CDR3 DNA: TGCAGCGATAGGACGGCGGGGGGC. This chain connects TRBV29-1 to TRBJ1-2; D is undetermined. The read terminates 3 residues before the CDR3 end, so the remaining end is supplied by the germline J gene. Germline CDR1 reads SQVTM; CDR2 reads ANQGSEA. The CDR3 extends over 11 amino acids.

This clone was counted only a few times. The read stops 3 residues short of the end of the CDR3; the missing end is completed from the germline J gene. The V and J genes are TRBV19 and TRBJ2-5; 9 bases line up with TRBD1. Trimming at V came to 3 bases and at J to 5 bases, leaving 7 bases not matched to a gene. This CDR3 has 15 amino acids. In germline, CDR1 is LNHDA, CDR2 SQIVND (reference sequence). The covered CDR3 bases are TGTGCCAGTAGTATTACCGGGACAGGGTTGGAGACC. Its protein product is CASSITGTGLET. The full CDR3 reads CASSITGTGLETQYF.

Note on this clone: The CDR3 end falls 3 residues outside the read, so it is completed with the germline J gene. The chain is built from TRBV19 and TRBJ2-7; 8 positions match TRBD2. The CDR3 is made up of 14 amino acids. Trimming cost V 5 bases and J 4 bases; bases outside gene matches: 7. Germline V gene lookup returns CDR1 LNHDA and CDR2 SQIVND (reference sequence). The CDR3 is CASSLRGGTYEQYF. CDR3 DNA (partial): TGTGCCAGTAGTCTTCGGGGGGGAACGTACGAG.

Points on this clone: From the germline J gene comes the end of the CDR3, since the read stops 3 residues before it. The chain uses TRBV29-1 and TRBJ2-1, with 7 bases matching TRBD2. Germline V lookup: CDR1 SQVTM, CDR2 ANQGSEA. The ends lost 7 bases at V and 7 bases at J; junction bases unmatched: 7. The CDR3 length is 12 residues. CDR3 bases read: TGCAGCGACGGGACTACCGGGAATGAG. Translating gives CSDGTTGNE. The entire CDR3 is CSDGTTGNEQFF.

Points on this clone: The DNA ends 3 residues before the CDR3 does, and the rest of the CDR3 is filled in from the germline J gene. This chain connects TRBV19 to TRBJ2-2, with 8 positions matching TRBD1. In germline, CDR1 is LNHDA, CDR2 SQIVND (reference sequence). This CDR3 is built from 12 residues. CDR3 bases read: TGTGCCAGTAGTATAGGGACAGGGTGG. Protein product: CASSIGTGW. The CDR3 in full is CASSIGTGWLFF.

This clone came up a few times. Read coverage stops 3 residues before the CDR3 terminus; the germline J gene supplies the remainder. The rearrangement joins TRBV7-3 to TRBJ1-2; possible D gene TRBD1, 5 bases. The germline V gene has CDR1 SGHTA and CDR2 FQGTGA. The V end lost 2 bases, the J end lost 6 bases, and 19 bases lay between the germline ends. The CDR3 is made up of 16 amino acids. The covered CDR3 bases are TGTGCCAGCAGCTTACGCTCGGGGGAATTAATCAATGGC. As protein: CASSLRSGELING. The CDR3 reads in full as CASSLRSGELINGYTF.

This clone has a handful of counts. With the read ending 3 residues before the CDR3 end, the germline J gene is used to fill in that end. The chain recombines TRBV2 with TRBJ2-2; a possible D gene is TRBD2 (6 bases). V lost 7 bases, J lost 0 bases, and 12 bases lay in between. CDR1 is SNHLY and CDR2 is FYNNEI in the germline V gene. The CDR3 totals 15 residues. CDR3 protein: CASTPRTTNTGELFF. The sequenced part of the CDR3 DNA is TGTGCCAGCACCCCAAGGACTACGAACACCGGGGAG. The full variable domain, its missing parts supplied by reference TRBV2 and TRBJ2-2, is EPEVTQTPSHQVTQMGQEVILRCVPISNHLYFYWYRQILGQKVEFLVSFYNNEISEKSEIFDDQFSVERPDGSNFTLKIRSTKLEDSAMYFCASTPRTTNTGELFFGEGSRLTVL.

Comments on this clone: The read comes to an end 3 residues before the CDR3 does, leaving the germline J gene to fill in the end. This sequence joins TRBV5-1 and TRBJ2-7, with 7 bases aligning to TRBD1. There are 13 residues in the CDR3. Germline values: CDR1 SGHRS, CDR2 YFSETQ. With V trimmed by 1 base and J by 3 bases, 1 base remained unmatched. CDR3 loop: CASSLNRGYEQYF. Incomplete CDR3 DNA: TGCGCCAGCAGCTTGAACAGGGGCTACGAG.

Remarks on this clone: The read gets to within 3 residues of the CDR3 end, and the germline J gene fills in the rest. The chain joins TRBV19 to TRBJ2-2; weak D call: TRBD2 (6 bases). The CDR3 runs 16 residues. Germline CDR1 LNHDA, CDR2 SQIVND (reference sequence). Between the trimmed V and J ends, which lost 5 bases and 5 bases, there was a span of 18 bases. Here the CDR3 reads CASSLGGPPGTGELFF. CDR3 bases read: TGTGCCAGTAGTCTCGGGGGACCCCCTGGGACCGGGGAG.

This clone has a handful of counts. One end of the junction varies from germline; a read error may be responsible. CDR3 DNA, as far as it was read: TGTGCTAGCAGCCAGGGACTAGCGGGGCGGGGATACGAG. It translates to CASSQGLAGRGYE. The full CDR3 sequence reads CASSQGLAGRGYEQYF. The chain combines TRBV7-7 with TRBJ2-7; 13 bases map to TRBD2. The sequenced fragment ends 3 residues before the CDR3 boundary, so the rest is inferred from the germline J gene. CDR1 is SSHAT and CDR2 is FNYEAQ in the germline V gene (reference sequence). This CDR3 contains 16 residues.

About this clone: Sequencing ends 3 residues short of the CDR3 end; the germline J gene provides the rest. This chain links TRBV19 with TRBJ2-4, with D perhaps matching TRBD1 (6 bases). V lost 7 bases and J 1 base, leaving 20 bases between the germline ends. This CDR3 has 17 residues. The germline V gene has CDR1 LNHDA and CDR2 SQIVND (reference sequence). Partial CDR3 DNA: TGTGCCAGTACCCCAGGGGTGGGCCACGCGGCCAAAAACATT. Translating it yields CASTPGVGHAAKNI. The CDR3 reads in full as CASTPGVGHAAKNIQYF.

This clone is categorized as large. The sequence runs out 3 residues before the end of the CDR3; the remainder is reconstructed from the germline J gene. J is TRBJ1-4 and V is TRBV10-3; D is possibly TRBD1 (5 bases). The CDR3 length is 15 residues. The V end was cut by 7 bases, the J end by 3 bases, with 15 bases between. Germline CDR1 ENHRY, CDR2 SYGVKD. The sequenced CDR3 bases are TGTGCCATCAAGCCTCAGGGCGACCCTAATGAAAAA. Amino acids: CAIKPQGDPNEK. The entire CDR3 sequence reads CAIKPQGDPNEKLFF.

This clone was recorded a few times. Read data end 3 residues before the CDR3 end; the end is taken from the germline J gene. The V gene is TRBV7-6, the J gene TRBJ2-1, with D possibly TRBD2 on 5 matching bases. The CDR3 totals 18 residues. The V gene's germline CDR1 is SGHVS and CDR2 FNYEAQ. Trimming cost V 2 bases and J 0 bases, with 17 bases left between them. The CDR3 bases that were read are TGTGCCAGCAGCTTATTCCCAAGCGGAGCCAGCTCCTACAATGAG. Its translation is CASSLFPSGASSYNE. Given in full, the CDR3 is CASSLFPSGASSYNEQFF.

As to this clone: Coverage ceases 3 residues before the CDR3 finishes, and the germline J gene fills in the end. The chain uses TRBV18 and TRBJ2-1, with D hard to call. Trimming took 4 bases from V and 8 from J, leaving 6 bases between them. The CDR3 loop spans 11 amino acids. Germline V gene sequence: CDR1 KGHSH, CDR2 LQKENI. CDR3 loop: CASSLQDEQFF. CDR3 DNA (partial): TGTGCCAGCTCACTGCAGGATGAG.

Only a few counts were recorded for this clone. The missing CDR3 end, 3 residues past where the read stops, is filled in from the germline J gene. The V call is TRBV19, the J call TRBJ2-5, with D possibly TRBD2 on 6 matching bases. This CDR3 has 14 residues. Trimming took off 2 bases at V and 1 base at J, with 8 bases between the two ends. Germline CDR1 is LNHDA and CDR2 is SQIVND (reference sequence). CDR3 amino acids: CASSIMGLQETQYF. The part of the CDR3 DNA that was read is TGTGCCAGTAGTATAATGGGACTCCAAGAGACC.

Points on this clone: The sequence runs out 3 residues before the end of the CDR3; the remainder is reconstructed from the germline J gene. This chain links TRBV18 with TRBJ2-7, with 14 bases identical to TRBD2. This CDR3 contains 17 residues. J gave up 4 bases and V 3 bases, and 8 bases lay outside the gene matches. Germline loops: CDR1 KGHSH, CDR2 LQKENI. CDR3 DNA (partial): TGTGCCAGCTCACCGGGGACTAGCGGGAGCGGTTCGTACGAG. It yields the protein CASSPGTSGSGSYE. The whole CDR3 reads CASSPGTSGSGSYEQYF.

In this sample, this clone turned up a few times. Coverage ceases 3 residues before the CDR3 finishes, and the germline J gene fills in the end. J is TRBJ2-4 and V is TRBV7-9; 7 bases line up with TRBD1. Trimming at V came to 1 base and at J to 9 bases, leaving 3 bases not matched to a gene. Germline V gene data show CDR1 as SEHNR and CDR2 as FQNEAQ (reference sequence). The CDR3 has 13 residues. The part of the CDR3 DNA that was read is TGTGCCAGCAGCTTAGGGCCAGGGGGCATT. It specifies CASSLGPGGI. The entire CDR3 sequence reads CASSLGPGGIQYF.

In regard to this clone: The read finishes 3 residues shy of the CDR3 end, and the germline J gene is used to complete it. The rearrangement uses TRBV7-9 and TRBJ1-2; D perhaps matches TRBD1 (5 bases). V lost 9 bases and J 2 bases, leaving 7 bases between the germline ends. The CDR3 runs 11 residues. The germline V gene encodes CDR1 SEHNR and CDR2 FQNEAQ (reference sequence). The CDR3 DNA, read in part, is TGTGCCAGTCAGGGCAACTATGGC. Amino acid sequence: CASQGNYG. The whole CDR3 protein is CASQGNYGYTF.